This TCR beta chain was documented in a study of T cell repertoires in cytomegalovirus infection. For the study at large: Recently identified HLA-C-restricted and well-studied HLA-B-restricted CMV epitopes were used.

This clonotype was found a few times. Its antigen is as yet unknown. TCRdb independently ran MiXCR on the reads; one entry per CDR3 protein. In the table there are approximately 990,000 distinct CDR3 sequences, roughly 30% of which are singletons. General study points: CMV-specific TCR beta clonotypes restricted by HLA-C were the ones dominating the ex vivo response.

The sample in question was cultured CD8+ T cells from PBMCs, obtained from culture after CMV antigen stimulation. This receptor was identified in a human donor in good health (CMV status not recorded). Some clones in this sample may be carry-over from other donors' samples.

Here the CDR3 reads CASSTESAGRDYGYTF. CDR3 DNA sequence: TGTGCCAGCAGCACCGAGTCAGCTGGAAGGGACTATGGCTACACCTTC. This rearrangement joins TRBV7-9 to TRBJ1-2; no clear D gene. The V end was cut by 5 bases, the J end by 3 bases, with 19 bases between. The V gene's germline CDR1 is SEHNR and CDR2 FQNEAQ (reference sequence). CDR3 length equals 16 residues.